One sample yielded the 9 T cell receptor beta chains listed below, sequenced in a study of blood T cell repertoires in COVID-19. The repertoire was sequenced with immunoSEQ multiplex PCR; TCRdb's copy has only in-frame clones and lacks some. The sample lists 100,000 or so clones; 70% to 90% were seen once. Sequences were obtained from PBMCs or T cells enriched from blood (not recorded which). These receptors all stem from a woman in her 50s who had recovered from COVID-19.

The rearrangement uses TRBV13 and TRBJ2-3; the match to TRBD2 covers 12 bases. The CDR3 is 18 residues long. Germline trimming cut 0 bases from V and 5 bases from J; bases unmatched to any gene: 9. Per the germline V gene, CDR1 is PRHDT and CDR2 is FYEKMQ (reference sequence). CDR3 sequence: CASSLGLTSGSQEDTQYF. The DNA of the CDR3 is TGTGCCAGCAGCTTAGGGCTGACTAGCGGGAGTCAGGAAGATACGCAGTATTTT.

The chain has TRBV29-1 and TRBJ2-7, with a tentative D call TRBD1 (6 bases). The CDR3 length is 13 residues. Germline V lookup: CDR1 SQVTM, CDR2 ANQGSEA. Trimming cost V 5 bases and J 4 bases, with 15 bases left between them. The CDR3 loop is CSVRTARVYEQYF. In DNA form, the CDR3 reads TGCAGCGTTAGGACAGCTAGGGTATACGAGCAGTACTTC.

The chain couples TRBV30 to TRBJ1-2; no clear D gene. The V end was cut by 2 bases, the J end by 2 bases, with 9 bases between. This CDR3 has 13 amino acids. Germline V gene lookup returns CDR1 GTSNPN and CDR2 SVGIG (reference sequence). The CDR3 bases are TGTGCCTGGAGTATAACAGAGAACTATGGCTACACCTTC. This translates into CAWSITENYGYTF.

The J gene is TRBJ2-2, the V gene TRBV27, with D possibly TRBD1 on 6 matching bases. Trimming pared 6 bases from V and 1 base from J, leaving 9 bases between. CDR3 length equals 14 residues. Germline CDR1 is MNHEY and CDR2 is SMNVEV (reference sequence). CDR3 DNA: TGTGCCAGCAGGACGACAGGGAACACCGGGGAGCTGTTTTTT. It codes for CASRTTGNTGELFF.

The DNA of the CDR3 is TGTGCCAGTACCCTCGGCGACAACCCCTATGGCTACACCTTC. Translating it yields CASTLGDNPYGYTF. This sequence joins TRBV19 and TRBJ1-2; D remains ambiguous. CDR1 and CDR2 from the germline V gene are LNHDA and SQIVND (reference sequence). The germline V and J ends were trimmed by 7 bases and 4 bases, with 16 bases remaining between them. The CDR3 sequence is 14 residues long.

This rearrangement joins TRBV6-1 to TRBJ2-7; 8 nucleotides match TRBD1. Germline loops: CDR1 MNHNS, CDR2 SASEGT. The CDR3 length is 16 residues. J gave up 3 bases and V 0 bases, and 7 bases lay outside the gene matches. In nucleotides, the CDR3 is TGTGCCAGCAGTGAAGCTCCTGGGACAGGAGTCTACGAGCAGTACTTC. Residues: CASSEAPGTGVYEQYF.

This chain joins TRBV3-1 (or the pseudogene TRBV3-2) and TRBJ1-6; no clear D gene. V lost 0 bases to trimming and J lost 8 bases, with 14 bases between them. There are 16 residues in the CDR3. Per germline, CDR1 LGHDT and CDR2 YNNKEL (reference sequence). DNA for the CDR3: TGTGCCAGCAGCCAAGAGGGAGAGTTTGCGGATTCACCCCTCCACTTT. Its translation: CASSQEGEFADSPLHF.

This rearrangement joins TRBV15 to TRBJ2-1; D gene unclear. The germline V gene encodes CDR1 LNHNV and CDR2 YYDKDF (reference sequence). Trimming pared 4 bases from V and 5 bases from J, leaving 6 bases between. The CDR3 length is 12 residues. In nucleotides, the CDR3 is TGTGCCACCAGCAAACTCAACAATGAGCAGTTCTTC. Protein product: CATSKLNNEQFF. The whole variable domain, filled in from reference TRBV15 and TRBJ2-1, reads DAMVIQNPRYQVTQFGKPVTLSCSQTLNHNVMYWYQQKSSQAPKLLFHYYDKDFNNEADTPDNFQSRRPNTSFCFLDIRSPGLGDTAMYLCATSKLNNEQFFGPGTRLTVL.

The CDR3 DNA is TGTGCCACCAGTGGCATTTTTTGGGGACAGGGTAGTGGGGCCAACGTCCTGACTTTC. Translation gives CATSGIFWGQGSGANVLTF. The chain recombines TRBV24-1 with TRBJ2-6; 9 bases fit TRBD1. This CDR3 is built from 19 residues. Trimming took 5 bases from V and 3 from J; bases not matched to a gene: 13. The germline gives CDR1 KGHDR, CDR2 SFDVKD.